The rows below give T cell receptor beta chains drawn from one sample of a study of neurological immune-mediated disorders. TCRdb reprocessed the 5' RACE reads with MiXCR, giving one entry per CDR3 protein. This sample has tens of thousands of distinct CDR3 sequences, with roughly a sixth found just once. The sequenced sample consisted of CD4+ T cells from blood. These receptors were obtained from a female donor with HTLV-1-associated myelopathy (HAM/TSP). CDR3s include the opening cysteine and the closing phenylalanine or tryptophan. D genes are given only for firm matches. Clone size is not always given. Where it is, it says once, few, many or a class for expanded clones.

J,size,D,V,DNA,CDR3
TRBJ2-5,medium-sized,.,TRBV6-5,TGTGCCAGCAGTTGGCAGGGCCTCCAAGAGACCCAGTACTTC,CASSWQGLQETQYF
TRBJ1-5,.,.,TRBV9,.,CASSVTRTDTQYFGPGTQHF
TRBJ1-1,many,.,TRBV12-5,TGTGCTAGTGCCCCCCCCGGCACTGAAGCTTTCTTT,CASAPPGTEAFF
TRBJ2-1,many,TRBD2,TRBV12-3/TRBV12-4,TGTGCCAGCAGTGGGGGTCCCAGCGGGGCCGATGAGCAGTTCTTC,CASSGGPSGADEQFF
TRBJ2-1,.,TRBD2,TRBV3-1,TGTGTCAGCAGCCCATATCTAGCGGACCTGAATGAGCAGTTCTTC,CVSSPYLADLNEQFF
TRBJ1-4,many,.,TRBV5-1,TGCGCCAGCAGCTCCAGCATTCAGGGGTCTAATGAAAAACTGTTTTTT,CASSSSIQGSNEKLFF
TRBJ2-5,many,.,TRBV20-1,TGCAGTGCTAGTCCAGGGGTCCCCCACCAAGAGACCCAGTACTTC,CSASPGVPHQETQYF
TRBJ1-5,few,.,TRBV29-1,TGCAGCGTTTCCCCAGAGGGCAATCAGCCCCAGCATTTT,CSVSPEGNQPQHF
TRBJ2-7,many,TRBD2,TRBV5-1,TGCGCCAGCAGCTTGTTCTTGTCGGGGGGCTCCTACGAGCAGTACTTC,CASSLFLSGGSYEQYF
TRBJ2-5,medium-sized,TRBD2,TRBV29-1,TGCAGCCCAGATCCGGGACTAGCGGGAGTGAAGACCCAGTACTTC,CSPDPGLAGVKTQYF
TRBJ1-1,many,.,TRBV28,TGTGCCAGCAACCTTCAGGGTAGTGAAGCTTTCTTT,CASNLQGSEAFF